The present T cell receptor beta chain was sequenced within a study of graft-versus-host responses after intestinal transplantation. Overall study: Tacrolimus plus steroids were given to all recipients for about 3 years, preceded by anti-thymocyte globulin induction.

This clone showed up just a few times. As yet, its antigen is unknown. The study, taken as a whole, reports: After transplant, early declines in HvG clones were associated with peak levels of circulating GvH clones. Across patients carrying graft-donor T cell macrochimerism, allografts held high graft-versus-host to host-versus-graft clonal ratios. Recipient-marrow GvH clones were detected, some having first appeared in ileum or blood.

This table comes from immunoSEQ multiplex PCR, and its TCRdb copy is limited to in-frame clones, with some not included. The profile shows about 86,000 clones, roughly 90% of them singletons. The source was unstimulated CD4+ T cells sorted from spleen or lymph node cells, collected before transplant. The sequence derives from a human donor who was the organ donor for an intestinal transplant.

The DNA for the CDR3 is TGCGCCAGCAGCCAAGAGTTCAGGGATGCAGATACGCAGTATTTT. This sequence encodes CASSQEFRDADTQYF. The chain is built from TRBV4-3 and TRBJ2-3, with D tentatively TRBD1 (5 bases). V was clipped by 0 bases and J by 4 bases, with 11 bases between them. This CDR3 spans 15 amino acids. Germline CDR1 is LGHNA and CDR2 is YSLEER.